The sample holds a few counts of the clone carrying this T cell receptor (beta chain). The germline gene is not matched at one end of the junction; a read error may be the cause. The source of the sample is a study of regulatory T cells in long-lasting Graves disease. iRepertoire HTBI primers and Arm-PCR of CDR3 regions built TCR beta libraries. In the original workflow: Across all samples, roughly 62 TRBV segments and about 13 TRBJ segments were identified. TCRdb reprocessed the multiplex PCR reads with MiXCR, giving one entry per CDR3 protein. TCRdb, rather than the study authors, made the V and J calls. The sample has 250,000 to 400,000 distinct CDR3 sequences; over 15% are singletons. Stated time point: newly diagnosed GD, antithyroid drugs for less than 3 months. PBMC-derived RNA was used for the TCR library. Graves' disease diagnosis followed American Thyroid Association guidelines. The patients included were those that came from an endocrinology department in Xi'an, China.

The receptor's source is a female donor with Graves disease. The sample was peripheral blood mononuclear cells (PBMCs), taken at new diagnosis, from a patient treated with antithyroid drugs.

This CDR3 is CANSIGQVGTEAFF. CDR3 coding DNA: TGTGCCAACAGTATTGGGCAGGTGGGGACTGAAGCTTTCTTT. The chain recombines TRBV6-1 with TRBJ1-1; no clear D gene. The CDR3 spans 14 residues. The germline gives CDR1 MNHNS, CDR2 SASEGT.